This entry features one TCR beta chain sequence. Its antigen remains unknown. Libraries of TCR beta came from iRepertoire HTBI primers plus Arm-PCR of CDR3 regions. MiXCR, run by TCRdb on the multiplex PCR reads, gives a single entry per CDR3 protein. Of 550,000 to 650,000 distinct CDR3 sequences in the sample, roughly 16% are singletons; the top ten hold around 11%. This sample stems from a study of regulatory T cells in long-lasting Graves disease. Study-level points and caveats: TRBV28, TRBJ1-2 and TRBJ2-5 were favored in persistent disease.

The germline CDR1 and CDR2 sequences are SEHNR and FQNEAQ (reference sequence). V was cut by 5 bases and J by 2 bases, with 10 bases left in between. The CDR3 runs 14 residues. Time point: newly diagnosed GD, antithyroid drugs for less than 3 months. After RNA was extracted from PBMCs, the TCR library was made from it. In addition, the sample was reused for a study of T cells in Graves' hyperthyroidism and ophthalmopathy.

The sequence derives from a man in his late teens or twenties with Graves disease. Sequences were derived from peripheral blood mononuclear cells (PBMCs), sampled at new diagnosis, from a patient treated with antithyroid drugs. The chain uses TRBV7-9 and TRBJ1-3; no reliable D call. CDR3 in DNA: TGTGCCAGCAGCCTCGACCCGGCTGGAAACACCATATATTTT. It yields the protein CASSLDPAGNTIYF.